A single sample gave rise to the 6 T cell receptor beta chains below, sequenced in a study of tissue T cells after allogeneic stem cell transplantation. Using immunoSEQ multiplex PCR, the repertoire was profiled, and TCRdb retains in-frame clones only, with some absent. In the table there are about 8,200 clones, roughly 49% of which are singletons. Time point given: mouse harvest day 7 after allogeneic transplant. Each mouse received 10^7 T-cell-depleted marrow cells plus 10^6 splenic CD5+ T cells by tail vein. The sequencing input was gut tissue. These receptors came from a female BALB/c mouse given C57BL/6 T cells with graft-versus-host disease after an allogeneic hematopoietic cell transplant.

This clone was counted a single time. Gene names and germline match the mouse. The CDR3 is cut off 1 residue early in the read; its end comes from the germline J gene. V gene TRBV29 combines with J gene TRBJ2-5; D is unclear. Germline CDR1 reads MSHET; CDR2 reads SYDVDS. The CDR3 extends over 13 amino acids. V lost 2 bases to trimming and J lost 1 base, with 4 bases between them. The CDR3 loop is CASSLRDQDTQYF. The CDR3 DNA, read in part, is TGTGCTAGCAGTTTACGGGACCAAGACACCCAGTAC.

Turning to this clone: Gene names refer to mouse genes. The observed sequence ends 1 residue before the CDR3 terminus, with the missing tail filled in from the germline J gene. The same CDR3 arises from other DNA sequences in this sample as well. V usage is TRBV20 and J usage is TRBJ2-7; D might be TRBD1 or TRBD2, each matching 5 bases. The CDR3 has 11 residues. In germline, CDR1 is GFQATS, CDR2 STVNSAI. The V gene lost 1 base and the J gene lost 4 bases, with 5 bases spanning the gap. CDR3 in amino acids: CGARGGYEQYF. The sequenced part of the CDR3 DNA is TGTGGTGCTAGGGGGGGGTATGAACAGTAC.

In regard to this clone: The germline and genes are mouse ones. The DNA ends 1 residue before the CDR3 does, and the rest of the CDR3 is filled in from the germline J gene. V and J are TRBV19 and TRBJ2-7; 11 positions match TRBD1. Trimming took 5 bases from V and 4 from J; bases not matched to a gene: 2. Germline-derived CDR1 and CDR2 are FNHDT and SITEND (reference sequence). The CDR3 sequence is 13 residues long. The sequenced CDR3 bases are TGTGCCAGCAGCAGGGACAGGGGGTATGAACAGTAC. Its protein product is CASSRDRGYEQY. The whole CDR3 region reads CASSRDRGYEQYF.

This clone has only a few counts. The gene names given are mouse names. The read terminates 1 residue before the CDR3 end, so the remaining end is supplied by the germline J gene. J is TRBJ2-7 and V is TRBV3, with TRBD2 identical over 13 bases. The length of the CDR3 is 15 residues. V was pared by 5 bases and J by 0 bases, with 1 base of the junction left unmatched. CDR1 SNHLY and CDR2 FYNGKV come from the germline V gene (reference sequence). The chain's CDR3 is CASSRDWGGSYEQYF. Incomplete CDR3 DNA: TGTGCCAGCAGCCGGGACTGGGGGGGCTCCTATGAACAGTAC.

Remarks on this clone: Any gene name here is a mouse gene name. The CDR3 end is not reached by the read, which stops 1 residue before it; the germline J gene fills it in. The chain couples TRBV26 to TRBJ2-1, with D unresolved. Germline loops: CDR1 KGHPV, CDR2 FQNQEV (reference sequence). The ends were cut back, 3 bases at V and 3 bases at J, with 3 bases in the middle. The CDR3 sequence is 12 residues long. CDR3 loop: CASSLPYAEQFF. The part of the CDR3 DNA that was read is TGTGCCAGCAGTCTCCCCTATGCTGAGCAGTTC.

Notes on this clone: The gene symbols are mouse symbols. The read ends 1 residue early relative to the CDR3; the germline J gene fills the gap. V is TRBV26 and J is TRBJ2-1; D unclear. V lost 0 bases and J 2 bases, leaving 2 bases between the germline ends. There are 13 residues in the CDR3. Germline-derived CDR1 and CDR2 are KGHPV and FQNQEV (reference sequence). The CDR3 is CASSLSYYAEQFF. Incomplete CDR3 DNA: TGTGCCAGCAGTCTGTCTTACTATGCTGAGCAGTTC.